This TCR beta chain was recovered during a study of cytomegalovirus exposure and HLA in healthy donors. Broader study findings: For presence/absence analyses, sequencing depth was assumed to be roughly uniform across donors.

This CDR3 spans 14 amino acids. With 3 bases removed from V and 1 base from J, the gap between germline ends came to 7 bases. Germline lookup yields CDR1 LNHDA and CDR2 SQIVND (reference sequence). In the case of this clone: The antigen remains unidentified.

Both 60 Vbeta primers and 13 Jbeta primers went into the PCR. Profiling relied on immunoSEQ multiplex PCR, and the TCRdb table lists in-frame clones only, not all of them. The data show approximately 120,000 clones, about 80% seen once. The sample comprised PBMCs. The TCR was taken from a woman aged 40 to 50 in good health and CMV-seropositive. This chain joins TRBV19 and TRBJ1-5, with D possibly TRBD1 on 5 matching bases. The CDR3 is CASSMDTSNQPQHF. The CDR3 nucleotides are TGTGCCAGTAGTATGGACACAAGCAATCAGCCCCAGCATTTT.